In this sample, the clone carrying this T cell receptor beta chain turned up many times. Each ophthalmopathy patient scored at least 3 on the Clinical Activity Score and at least 4 on NOSPECS grade, with duration under 3 months. This record belongs to a study of T cells in Graves' hyperthyroidism and ophthalmopathy. RNA transcripts yielded amplified TCR beta CDR3 regions. HTBI primers drove first-round RT-PCR of the TCR CDR3. Each CDR3 protein gets one entry after TCRdb re-called the multiplex PCR reads with MiXCR. The data hold 300,000 to 450,000 distinct CDR3 sequences, with approximately 14% observed a single time. Looked up from germline, CDR1 is SNHLY and CDR2 is FYNNEI. V was cut by 6 bases and J by 1 base, with 6 bases left in between. This CDR3 has 12 amino acids.

The material sequenced was blood. This sequence was found in a woman in her thirties with Graves' ophthalmopathy. The chain carries TRBV2 and TRBJ1-2, with D maybe TRBD1 (5 bases). In nucleotides, the CDR3 is TGTGCCAGCAGGGGGGATAACTATGGCTACACCTTC. Its translation is CASRGDNYGYTF.